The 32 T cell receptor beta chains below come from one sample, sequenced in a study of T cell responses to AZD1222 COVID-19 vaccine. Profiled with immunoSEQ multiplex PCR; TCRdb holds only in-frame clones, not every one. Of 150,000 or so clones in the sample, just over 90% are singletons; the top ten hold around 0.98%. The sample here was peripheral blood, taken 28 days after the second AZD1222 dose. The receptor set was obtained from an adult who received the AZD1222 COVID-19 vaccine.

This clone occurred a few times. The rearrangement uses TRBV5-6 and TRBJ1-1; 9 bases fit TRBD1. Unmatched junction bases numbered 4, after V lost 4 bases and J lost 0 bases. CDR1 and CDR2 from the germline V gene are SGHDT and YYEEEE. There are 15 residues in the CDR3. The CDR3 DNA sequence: TGTGCCAGCAGCGTTTGGGACAGGGTGAACACTGAAGCTTTCTTT. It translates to CASSVWDRVNTEAFF. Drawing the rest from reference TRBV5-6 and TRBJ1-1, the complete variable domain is DAGVTQSPTHLIKTRGQQVTLRCSPKSGHDTVSWYQQALGQGPQFIFQYYEEEERQRGNFPDRFSGHQFPNYSSELNVNALLLGDSALYLCASSVWDRVNTEAFFGQGTRLTVV.

The CDR3 sequence is CASSLGDTASGNTIYF. The DNA for the CDR3 is TGTGCCAGCAGTCTTGGGGACACCGCCTCTGGAAACACCATATATTTT. The V and J genes are TRBV28 and TRBJ1-3; a weak D match, TRBD1 (6 bases). CDR3 length: 16 amino acids. CDR1 is MDHEN and CDR2 is SYDVKM in the germline V gene. V was shortened by 5 bases and J by 0 bases, with 14 bases between the two germline ends.

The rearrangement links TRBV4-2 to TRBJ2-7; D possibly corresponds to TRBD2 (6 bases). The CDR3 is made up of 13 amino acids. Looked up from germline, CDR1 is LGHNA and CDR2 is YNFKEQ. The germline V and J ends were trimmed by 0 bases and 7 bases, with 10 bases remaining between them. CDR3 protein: CASSQELAREQYF. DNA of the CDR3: TGTGCCAGCAGCCAAGAACTAGCTAGGGAGCAGTACTTC.

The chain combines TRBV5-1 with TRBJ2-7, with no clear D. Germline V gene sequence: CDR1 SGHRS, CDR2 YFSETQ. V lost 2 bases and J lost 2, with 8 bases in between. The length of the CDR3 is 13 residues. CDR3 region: CASSFETTYEQYF. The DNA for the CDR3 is TGCGCCAGCAGCTTCGAAACTACCTACGAGCAGTACTTC.

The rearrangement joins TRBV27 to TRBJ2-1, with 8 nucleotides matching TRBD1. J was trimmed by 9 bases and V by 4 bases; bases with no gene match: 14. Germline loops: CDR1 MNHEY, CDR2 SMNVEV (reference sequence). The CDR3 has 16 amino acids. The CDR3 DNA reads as TGTGCCAGCAGTTCTATTCCTGGCGGCAGGGGGCCTGAGCAGTTCTTC. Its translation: CASSSIPGGRGPEQFF.

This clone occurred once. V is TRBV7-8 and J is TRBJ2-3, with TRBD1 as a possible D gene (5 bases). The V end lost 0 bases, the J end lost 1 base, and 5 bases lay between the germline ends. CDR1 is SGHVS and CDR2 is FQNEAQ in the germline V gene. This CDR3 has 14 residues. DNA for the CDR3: TGTGCCAGCAGCTTAGCCAGGGGCACAGATACGCAGTATTTT. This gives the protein CASSLARGTDTQYF.

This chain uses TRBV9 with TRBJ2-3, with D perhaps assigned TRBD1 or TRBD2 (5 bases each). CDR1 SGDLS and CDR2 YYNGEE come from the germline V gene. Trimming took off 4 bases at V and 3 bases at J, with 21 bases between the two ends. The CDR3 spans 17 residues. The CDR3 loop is CASSPPGWGRGTDTQYF. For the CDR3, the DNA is TGTGCCAGCAGCCCCCCAGGGTGGGGGAGAGGTACAGATACGCAGTATTTT.

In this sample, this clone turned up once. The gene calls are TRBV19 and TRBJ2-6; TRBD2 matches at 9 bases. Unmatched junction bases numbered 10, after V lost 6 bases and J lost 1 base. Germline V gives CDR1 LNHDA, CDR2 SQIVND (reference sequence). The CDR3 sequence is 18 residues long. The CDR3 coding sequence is TGTGCCAGTAGGGCCGGTGCTAGCGGGACGTCTGGGGCCAACGTCCTGACTTTC. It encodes CASRAGASGTSGANVLTF.

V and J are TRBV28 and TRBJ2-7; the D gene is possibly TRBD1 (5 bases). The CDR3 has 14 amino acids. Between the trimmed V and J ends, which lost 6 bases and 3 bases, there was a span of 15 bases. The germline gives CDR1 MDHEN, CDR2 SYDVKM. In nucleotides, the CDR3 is TGTGCCAGCAGAGGGGCAGGACGGTACTACGAGCAGTACTTC. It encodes CASRGAGRYYEQYF.

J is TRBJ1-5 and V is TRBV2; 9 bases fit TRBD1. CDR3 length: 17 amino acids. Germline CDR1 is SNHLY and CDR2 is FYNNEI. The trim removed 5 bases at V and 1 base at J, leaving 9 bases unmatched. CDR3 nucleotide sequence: TGTGCCAGCAGTACCCAATGGGGGACAGGGAGCAATCAGCCCCAGCATTTT. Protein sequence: CASSTQWGTGSNQPQHF.

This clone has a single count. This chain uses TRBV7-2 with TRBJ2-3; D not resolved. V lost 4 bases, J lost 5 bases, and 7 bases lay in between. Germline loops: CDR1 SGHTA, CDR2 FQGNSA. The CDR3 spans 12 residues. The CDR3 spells CASSSLRDTQYF. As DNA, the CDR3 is TGTGCCAGCAGCTCACTTAGAGATACGCAGTATTTT.

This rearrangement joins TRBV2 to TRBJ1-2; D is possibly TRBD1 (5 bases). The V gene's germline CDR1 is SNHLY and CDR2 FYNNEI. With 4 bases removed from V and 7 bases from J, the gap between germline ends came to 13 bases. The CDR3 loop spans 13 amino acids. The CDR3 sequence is CASSAGYGGGYTF. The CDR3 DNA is TGTGCCAGCAGTGCAGGTTACGGGGGTGGCTACACCTTC. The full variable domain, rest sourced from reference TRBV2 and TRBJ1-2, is EPEVTQTPSHQVTQMGQEVILRCVPISNHLYFYWYRQILGQKVEFLVSFYNNEISEKSEIFDDQFSVERPDGSNFTLKIRSTKLEDSAMYFCASSAGYGGGYTFGSGTRLTVV.

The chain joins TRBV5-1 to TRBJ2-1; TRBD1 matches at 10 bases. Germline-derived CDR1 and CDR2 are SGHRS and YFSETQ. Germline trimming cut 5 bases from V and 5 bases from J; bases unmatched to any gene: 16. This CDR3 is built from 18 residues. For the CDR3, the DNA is TGCGCCAGCAGTTCCCGGCCCACCGGGACAGGGGTCAACAATGAGCAGTTCTTC. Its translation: CASSSRPTGTGVNNEQFF. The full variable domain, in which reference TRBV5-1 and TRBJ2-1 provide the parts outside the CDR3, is KAGVTQTPRYLIKTRGQQVTLSCSPISGHRSVSWYQQTPGQGLQFLFEYFSETQRNKGNFPGRFSGRQFSNSRSEMNVSTLELGDSALYLCASSSRPTGTGVNNEQFFGPGTRLTVL.

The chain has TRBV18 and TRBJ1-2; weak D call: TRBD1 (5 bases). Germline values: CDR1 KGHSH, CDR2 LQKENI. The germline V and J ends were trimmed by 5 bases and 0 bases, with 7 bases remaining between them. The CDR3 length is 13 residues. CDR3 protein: CASSATANYGYTF. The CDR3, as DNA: TGTGCCAGCTCAGCGACAGCTAACTATGGCTACACCTTC.

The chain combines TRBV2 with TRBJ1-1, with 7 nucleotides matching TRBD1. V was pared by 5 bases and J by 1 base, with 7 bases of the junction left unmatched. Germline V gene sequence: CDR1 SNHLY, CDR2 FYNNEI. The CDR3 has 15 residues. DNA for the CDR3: TGTGCCAGCAGTTTACAGGGGTACTCGAACACTGAAGCTTTCTTT. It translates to CASSLQGYSNTEAFF.

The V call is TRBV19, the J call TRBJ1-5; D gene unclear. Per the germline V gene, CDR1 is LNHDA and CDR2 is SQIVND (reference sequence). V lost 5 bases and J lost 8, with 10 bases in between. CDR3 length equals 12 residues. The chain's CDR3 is CASSPIREPQHF. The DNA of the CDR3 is TGTGCCAGTAGTCCCATTAGGGAGCCCCAGCATTTT.

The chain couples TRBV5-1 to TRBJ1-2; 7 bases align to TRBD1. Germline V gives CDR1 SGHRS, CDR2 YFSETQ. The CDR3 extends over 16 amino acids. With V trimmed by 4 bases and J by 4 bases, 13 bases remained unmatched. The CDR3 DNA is TGCGCCAGCAGCCAATCAACAGGGGAGAACTCCTATGGCTACACCTTC. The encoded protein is CASSQSTGENSYGYTF.

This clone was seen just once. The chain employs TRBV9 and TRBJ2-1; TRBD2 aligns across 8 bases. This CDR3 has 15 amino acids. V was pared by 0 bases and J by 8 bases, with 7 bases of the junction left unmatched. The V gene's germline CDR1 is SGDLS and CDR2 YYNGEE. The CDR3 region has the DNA TGTGCCAGCAGCGTAGACAGCGGGAGAGGTCATGAGCAGTTCTTC. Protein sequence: CASSVDSGRGHEQFF.

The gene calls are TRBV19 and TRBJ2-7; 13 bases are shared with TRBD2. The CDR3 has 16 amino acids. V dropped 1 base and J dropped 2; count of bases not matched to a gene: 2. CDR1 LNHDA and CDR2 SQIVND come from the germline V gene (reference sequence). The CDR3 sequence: CASSIGTSGGTYEQYF. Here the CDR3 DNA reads TGTGCCAGTAGTATAGGGACTAGCGGGGGTACCTACGAGCAGTACTTC.

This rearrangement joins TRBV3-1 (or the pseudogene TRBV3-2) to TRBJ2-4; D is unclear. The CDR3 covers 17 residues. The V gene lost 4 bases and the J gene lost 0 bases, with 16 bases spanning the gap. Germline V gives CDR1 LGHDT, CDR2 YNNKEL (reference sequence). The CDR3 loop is CASSLVPETLAKNIQYF. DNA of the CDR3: TGTGCCAGCAGCCTCGTCCCTGAGACCTTAGCCAAAAACATTCAGTACTTC.

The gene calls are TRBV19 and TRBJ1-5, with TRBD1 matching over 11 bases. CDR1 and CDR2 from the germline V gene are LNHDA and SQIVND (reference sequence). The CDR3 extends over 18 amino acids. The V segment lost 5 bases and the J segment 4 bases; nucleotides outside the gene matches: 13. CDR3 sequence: CASSRTGGSLNRNQPQHF. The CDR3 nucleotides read TGTGCCAGTAGTCGGACAGGGGGCTCCCTAAACCGGAATCAGCCCCAGCATTTT.

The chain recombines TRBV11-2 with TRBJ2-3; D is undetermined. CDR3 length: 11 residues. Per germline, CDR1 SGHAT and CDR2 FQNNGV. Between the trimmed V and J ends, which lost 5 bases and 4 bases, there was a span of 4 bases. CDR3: CASSRSDTQYF. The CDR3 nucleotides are TGTGCCAGCAGCCGTTCAGATACGCAGTATTTT.

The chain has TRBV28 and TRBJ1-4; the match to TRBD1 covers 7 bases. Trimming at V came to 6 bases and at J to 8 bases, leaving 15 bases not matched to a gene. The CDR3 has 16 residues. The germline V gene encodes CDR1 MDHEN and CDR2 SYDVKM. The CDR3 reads CASSPGGRGRREKLFF. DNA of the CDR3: TGTGCCAGCAGCCCCGGGGGGAGGGGGCGAAGGGAAAAACTGTTTTTT.

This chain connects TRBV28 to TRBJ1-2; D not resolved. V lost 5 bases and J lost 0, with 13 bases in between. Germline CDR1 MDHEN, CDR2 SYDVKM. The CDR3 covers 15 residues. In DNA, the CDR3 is TGTGCCAGCAGTAATATCGGCCGAGCTAACTATGGCTACACCTTC. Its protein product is CASSNIGRANYGYTF.

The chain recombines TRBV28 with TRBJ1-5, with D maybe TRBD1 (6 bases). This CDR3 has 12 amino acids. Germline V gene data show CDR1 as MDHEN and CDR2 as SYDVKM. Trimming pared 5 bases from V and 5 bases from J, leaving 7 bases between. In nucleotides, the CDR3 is TGTGCCAGCAGTGGGGGGCATCAGCCCCAGCATTTT. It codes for CASSGGHQPQHF.

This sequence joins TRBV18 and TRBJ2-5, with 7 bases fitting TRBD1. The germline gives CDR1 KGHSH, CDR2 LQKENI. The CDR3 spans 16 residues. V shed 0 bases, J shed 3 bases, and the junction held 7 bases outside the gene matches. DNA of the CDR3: TGTGCCAGCTCACCACCGAAGGGACAGCCAGAAGAGACCCAGTACTTC. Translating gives CASSPPKGQPEETQYF. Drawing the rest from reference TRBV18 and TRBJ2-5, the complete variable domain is NAGVMQNPRHLVRRRGQEARLRCSPMKGHSHVYWYRQLPEEGLKFMVYLQKENIIDESGMPKERFSAEFPKEGPSILRIQQVVRGDSAAYFCASSPPKGQPEETQYFGPGTRLLVL.

The CDR3 sequence: CSAREGRGAFF. The CDR3 region has the DNA TGCAGTGCTAGAGAAGGCAGGGGAGCTTTCTTT. This chain uses TRBV20-1 with TRBJ1-1; a weak D match, TRBD1 (6 bases). The CDR3 consists of 11 residues. V dropped 0 bases and J dropped 10 bases, with 9 bases sitting between them. In germline, CDR1 is DFQATT, CDR2 SNEGSKA (reference sequence).

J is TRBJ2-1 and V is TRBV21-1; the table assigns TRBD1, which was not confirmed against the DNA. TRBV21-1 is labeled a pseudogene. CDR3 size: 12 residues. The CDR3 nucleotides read TGTGCCATGGTCAGGGGAACGGGCGAGCAGTTCTTC. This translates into CAMVRGTGEQFF.

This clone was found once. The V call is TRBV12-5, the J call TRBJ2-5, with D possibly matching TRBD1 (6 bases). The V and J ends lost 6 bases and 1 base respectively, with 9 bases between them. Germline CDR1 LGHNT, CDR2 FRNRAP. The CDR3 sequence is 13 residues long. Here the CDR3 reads CASGRTVQETQYF. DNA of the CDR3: TGTGCTAGTGGAAGGACAGTCCAAGAGACCCAGTACTTC.

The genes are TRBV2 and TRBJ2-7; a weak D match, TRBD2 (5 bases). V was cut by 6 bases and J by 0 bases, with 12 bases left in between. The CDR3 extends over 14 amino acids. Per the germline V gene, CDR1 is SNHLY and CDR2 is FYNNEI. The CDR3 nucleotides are TGTGCCAGCAGCAGAGGGCCCCCCTCCTACGAGCAGTACTTC. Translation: CASSRGPPSYEQYF.

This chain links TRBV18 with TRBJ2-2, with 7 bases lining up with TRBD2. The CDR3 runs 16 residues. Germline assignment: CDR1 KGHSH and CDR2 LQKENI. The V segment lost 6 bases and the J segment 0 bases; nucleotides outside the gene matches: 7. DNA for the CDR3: TGTGCCAGCTCGAAGGGCGGGAGAGCGAACACCGGGGAGCTGTTTTTT. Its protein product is CASSKGGRANTGELFF.

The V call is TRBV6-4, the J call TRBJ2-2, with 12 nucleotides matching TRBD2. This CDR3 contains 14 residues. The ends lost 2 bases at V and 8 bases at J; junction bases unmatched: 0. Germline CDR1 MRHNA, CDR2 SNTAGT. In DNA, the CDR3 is TGTGCCAGCAGTGACGGACTAGCGGGAGGGGAGCTGTTTTTT. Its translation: CASSDGLAGGELFF.